The source of this T cell receptor (beta chain) is a study of spatial heterogeneity in lung cancer. Study as a whole: TCR transcript counts in tumor regions correlated strongly with a T cell module score from matched bulk RNA-seq.

There are many counts of this clonotype. Its antigen is undetermined. The CDR3 length is 16 residues. The V end lost 0 bases, the J end lost 6 bases, and 18 bases lay between the germline ends. Germline V gene lookup returns CDR1 SGHTA and CDR2 FQGNSA. TCR cDNA molecules each had a unique molecular identifier. TCRdb ran MiXCR on the 5' RACE reads and lists one entry per CDR3 protein. The sample has 10,000 to 15,000 distinct CDR3 sequences; over 6.5% are singletons. Time point in this sample: sample taken at primary tumor resection. Sequencing covered unsorted whole RNA taken from tumor, nontumor lung or frozen PBMC. Regarding the study as a whole: The numbers of ubiquitous and regional expanded TCRs correlated with ubiquitous and regional nonsynonymous mutations, respectively. Counts that tracked tumor mutation counts were those of expanded intratumoral alpha and beta TCRs.

This receptor was identified in a female donor with early-stage non-small cell lung cancer. This specimen was lung tumor tissue, taken at surgery. The rearrangement links TRBV7-2 to TRBJ2-7, with D tentatively TRBD2 (6 bases). The CDR3 nucleotides are TGTGCCAGCAGCTTAGCGCATTCGCGGGATCTTCCCGAGCAGTACTTC. Encoded protein: CASSLAHSRDLPEQYF.